This record concerns one T cell receptor (beta chain) sequence. The sample holds a few counts of this clone. It has no known antigen specificity. Base quality data are lacking; no much larger clone is found one base away. This specimen comes from a study of CD8+ T cells in alopecia areata (dated by TCRdb to 2017 to 2018). At the level of the whole study: The treated patients took part in an open-label pilot trial in which moderate-to-severe alopecia areata was treated with oral tofacitinib at 5 to 10 mg twice daily. Biopsies were taken from tofacitinib-treated patients at baseline and at 4 and 24 weeks of treatment, and a later scalp biopsy was taken in several of the tofacitinib-treated patients. RNA came from the PAXgene miRNA kit for fixed scalp, the miRNeasy kit for PBMCs, and the RNeasy kit for mouse skin. Clonality in the scalp was compared among normal scalp (n=4), patchy alopecia areata scalp (n=8), and alopecia totalis/universalis scalp (n=8). To study T cell clonal expansion in alopecia areata, the researchers applied high-throughput TCRbeta sequencing to both the C3H/HeJ mouse model and human patients. TCRbeta CDR3 regions were amplified by immunoSEQ multiplex PCR using 35 Vbeta forward and 13 Jbeta reverse primers. For the treated patients, the SALT score, which quantifies what percentage of scalp surface area is affected, served as the measure of disease severity. On the human side, TCRbeta sequencing was run on scalp tissue and on sorted CD4+ and CD8+ peripheral blood T cells from healthy controls and from alopecia areata patients with either patchy or totalis/universalis disease. Patients stayed on tofacitinib for 6 to 18 months and then had 6 months of follow-up off drug so that delayed response and recurrence could be assessed. Overall study results and their limits: Unlike mouse skin, which is dominated by gammadelta T cells, normal human skin has resident alphabeta T cells that are also sequenced, and this complicates analysis of the scalp TCR repertoire. Shared TCR sequences between patients were less evident than in mice, which may be partly attributable to HLA diversity in the patient population. During tofacitinib treatment, many expanded lesional clones stuck around in both scalp and blood, and this persistence may partly explain why relapse happens after treatment is stopped. Higher clonality and more expanded CD8+ clones were observed in lesional scalp than in normal scalp, particularly in alopecia totalis/universalis, a finding suggestive of antigenic drive. Because the treated cohort was small and included a single nonresponder, larger studies are needed to assess links between baseline CD8+ expansion and response. Tofacitinib significantly decreased scalp clonality and the number of expanded CD8+ clones among the top 100 scalp clones.

The sample's time point, from its label and the paper: roughly 24 weeks on oral tofacitinib. The treatment or condition label, read with the paper, signifies: oral pan-JAK inhibitor, 5-10 mg twice daily. From alopecia areata patients, peripheral blood was collected along with lesional scalp punch biopsies. PBMCs were isolated by density centrifugation and stained for CD3, CD4 and CD8, after which CD4+ and CD8+ T cells were sorted on a FACSAria. The CDR3, cysteine through phenylalanine, is 13 amino acids long. Only the CDR3 DNA stays, 39 bases, in frame from base 1. The germline V gene (reference sequence) sets CDR1 to GTSNPN and CDR2 to SVGIG. The trim is 2 bases for V and 4 bases for J, with a gap of 9 bases between the germline ends. Library method: the immunoSEQ multiplex PCR assay. RNA was extracted from all samples and reverse transcribed into cDNA as template for TCR sequencing. SuperScript III was used to make first-strand cDNA, primed with a 2:1 mix of oligo-dT and random hexamers. Amplification bias was assessed with a synthetic immune receptor repertoire, and residual bias was removed computationally. On the authors' methods: Raw reads were preprocessed to remove errors, and CDR3 was defined according to IMGT conventions as the region from the conserved cysteine to phenylalanine. Clonality was computed by normalizing Shannon entropy by log2 of the number of productive unique TCRs and subtracting the result from 1. CD4 or CD8 identity of scalp clones was inferred by cross-referencing scalp TCRbeta sequences with sorted blood CD4 and CD8 repertoires. Entries here come from immuneACCESS through TCRdb and include only in-frame sequences with V and J called. Some clones fail to appear in such tables; in the studies checked, an unresolved V gene covers under half of the shortfall, and the cause of the remainder is unknown. For V, J and clone size, that table is used; D and trimming come from the DNA. The sample data list approximately 300,000 clones, and 58% of these were observed just once. Over 1.5% of the sample lies in the top ten.

The TCR sequence derives from a human donor with alopecia areata. Rearrangement joined TRBV30 to TRBJ1-5; a weak D assignment points to TRBD1 (5 bases agree). Material: CD4+ T cells sorted from blood, obtained at week 24, from a patient treated with tofacitinib. The CDR3 region reads CAWSRTLNQPQHF. At the DNA level, the sequence is TGTGCCTGGAGTCGGACACTTAATCAGCCCCAGCATTTT.